The rows below give T cell receptor beta chains drawn from one sample of a study of stem cell transplantation in POMP-related autoinflammatory disease. Clones were read by immunoSEQ multiplex PCR, and TCRdb kept only the in-frame ones, dropping some. The table shows 68,000 or so clones, with around 90% occurring only once. The specimen comprised CD4+ T cells from PBMCs, sampled after stem cell transplantation. These TCRs come from a human patient with POMP-related autoinflammation and immune dysregulation (PRAID). T cells may partly derive from the graft donor. Each CDR3 is given with its conserved first and last residue. Each record gives: V gene, J gene, clone size, CDR3 protein. Clone size appears in some rows only: once, few, many, or a class for an expanded clone.

v_call: TRBV6-4; j_call: TRBJ2-2; clone_size: NA; cdr3_aa: CASRETSLGTGELFF
v_call: TRBV27; j_call: TRBJ1-6; clone_size: NA; cdr3_aa: CASGSYSNSPLHF
v_call: TRBV27; j_call: TRBJ1-2; clone_size: NA; cdr3_aa: CASSSEDNYGYTF
v_call: TRBV6-6; j_call: TRBJ2-5; clone_size: NA; cdr3_aa: CASSLGVYTQETQYF
v_call: TRBV19; j_call: TRBJ2-3; clone_size: NA; cdr3_aa: CASSRWTGGPTSTDTQYF
v_call: TRBV3-1/TRBV3-2; j_call: TRBJ2-3; clone_size: NA; cdr3_aa: CASSQDLTDSGADTQYF
v_call: TRBV5-1; j_call: TRBJ1-1; clone_size: NA; cdr3_aa: CASSLGGTTRMNTEAFF
v_call: TRBV29-1; j_call: TRBJ1-3; clone_size: NA; cdr3_aa: CSVQGSGNTIYF
v_call: TRBV19; j_call: TRBJ2-3; clone_size: NA; cdr3_aa: CASSNRGSGTDTQYF
v_call: TRBV5-6; j_call: TRBJ1-1; clone_size: NA; cdr3_aa: CASTIQGATNTEAFF
v_call: TRBV21-1; j_call: TRBJ2-1; clone_size: NA; cdr3_aa: CASSRRHPYNEQFF
v_call: TRBV30; j_call: TRBJ1-3; clone_size: NA; cdr3_aa: CAWSRGTAGNTIYF
v_call: TRBV19; j_call: TRBJ1-2; clone_size: NA; cdr3_aa: CASSSQGNYGYTF
v_call: TRBV14; j_call: TRBJ2-1; clone_size: NA; cdr3_aa: CASSQVTAGGRKFF
v_call: TRBV6-1; j_call: TRBJ2-6; clone_size: NA; cdr3_aa: CASSEFQNGANVLTF
v_call: TRBV19; j_call: TRBJ1-3; clone_size: NA; cdr3_aa: CASSVARGPVGGNTIYF
v_call: TRBV12-3/TRBV12-4; j_call: TRBJ1-5; clone_size: NA; cdr3_aa: CASSGTGTQPQHF
v_call: TRBV28; j_call: TRBJ1-5; clone_size: NA; cdr3_aa: CASSSYRQGISNQPQHF
v_call: TRBV5-1; j_call: TRBJ1-6; clone_size: once; cdr3_aa: CASSLGTSNNSPLHF
v_call: TRBV27; j_call: TRBJ1-6; clone_size: NA; cdr3_aa: CASSLGRLYSPLHF
v_call: TRBV11-2; j_call: TRBJ1-3; clone_size: once; cdr3_aa: CASSFFGGGRMSGNTIYF
v_call: TRBV6-5; j_call: TRBJ1-6; clone_size: NA; cdr3_aa: CASTGESYSPLHF
v_call: TRBV4-1; j_call: TRBJ1-1; clone_size: NA; cdr3_aa: CASSQVGRQQNTEAFF
v_call: TRBV10-2; j_call: TRBJ1-2; clone_size: NA; cdr3_aa: CASNPRGLLGYTF
v_call: TRBV20-1; j_call: TRBJ1-1; clone_size: NA; cdr3_aa: CSASRPSNTEAFF
v_call: TRBV5-5; j_call: TRBJ2-6; clone_size: NA; cdr3_aa: CASSLVWAAGANVLTF
v_call: TRBV11-2; j_call: TRBJ2-4; clone_size: once; cdr3_aa: CASSVDRENIQYF
v_call: TRBV28; j_call: TRBJ1-4; clone_size: NA; cdr3_aa: CASSNPGGKLFF
v_call: TRBV7-2; j_call: TRBJ2-2; clone_size: NA; cdr3_aa: CATLTGYLNTGELFF
v_call: TRBV15; j_call: TRBJ1-4; clone_size: NA; cdr3_aa: CATSRDPGGNEKLFF
v_call: TRBV5-1; j_call: TRBJ2-6; clone_size: NA; cdr3_aa: CASSPTSGANVLTF